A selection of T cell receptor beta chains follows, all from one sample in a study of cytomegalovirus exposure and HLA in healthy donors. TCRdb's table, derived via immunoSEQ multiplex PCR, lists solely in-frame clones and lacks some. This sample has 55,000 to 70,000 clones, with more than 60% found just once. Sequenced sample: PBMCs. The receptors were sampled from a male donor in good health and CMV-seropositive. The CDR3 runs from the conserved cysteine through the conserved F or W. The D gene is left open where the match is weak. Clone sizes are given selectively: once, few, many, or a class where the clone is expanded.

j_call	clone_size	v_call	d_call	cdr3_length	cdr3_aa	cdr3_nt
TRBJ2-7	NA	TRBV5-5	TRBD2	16	CASSSPGLAGGLEQYF	TGTGCCAGCAGCTCGCCGGGCCTAGCGGGGGGCCTCGAGCAGTACTTC
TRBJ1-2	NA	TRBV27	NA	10	CASSLSRAYF	TGTGCCAGCAGTTTGTCCAGGGCCTACTTC
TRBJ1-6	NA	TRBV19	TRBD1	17	CASSIVGRGGGHSPLHF	TGTGCCAGTAGTATAGTAGGAAGAGGGGGCGGTCATTCACCCCTCCACTTT
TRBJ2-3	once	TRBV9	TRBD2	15	CASSLTSGPTDTQYF	TGTGCCAGCAGTCTTACTAGCGGGCCAACAGATACGCAGTATTTT
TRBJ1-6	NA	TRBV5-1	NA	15	CASSITSSYNSPLHF	TGCGCCAGCAGTATTACGAGCTCCTATAATTCACCCCTCCACTTT
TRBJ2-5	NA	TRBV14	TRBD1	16	CASSLILGTGKETQYF	TGTGCCAGCAGCCTCATCTTGGGGACAGGGAAAGAGACCCAGTACTTC
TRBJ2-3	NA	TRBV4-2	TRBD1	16	CASSQGKRGPGDTQYF	TGTGCCAGCAGCCAAGGGAAGAGGGGGCCAGGGGATACGCAGTATTTT
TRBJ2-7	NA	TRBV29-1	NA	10	CSVESGYEYF	TGCAGCGTTGAATCAGGGTACGAGTACTTC
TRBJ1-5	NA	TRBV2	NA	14	CASRGVFSNQPQHF	TGTGCCAGCAGAGGGGTTTTTAGCAATCAGCCCCAGCATTTT
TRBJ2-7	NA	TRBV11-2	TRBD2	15	CASSRAVAGDYEQYF	TGTGCCAGCAGCCGGGCCGTAGCGGGGGACTACGAGCAGTACTTC
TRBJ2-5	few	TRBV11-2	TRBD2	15	CASSLSNGGAETQYF	TGTGCCAGCAGCCTATCGAACGGGGGGGCGGAGACCCAGTACTTC
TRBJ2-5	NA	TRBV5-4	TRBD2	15	CASRPYGGGQETQYF	TGTGCCAGCAGGCCGTACGGGGGGGGGCAAGAGACCCAGTACTTC
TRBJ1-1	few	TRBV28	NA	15	CASSRYGQLNTEAFF	TGTGCCAGCAGTCGATACGGACAGCTCAACACTGAAGCTTTCTTT
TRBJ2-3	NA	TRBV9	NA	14	CASSVAGFQDTQYF	TGTGCCAGCAGCGTAGCGGGGTTTCAAGATACGCAGTATTTT
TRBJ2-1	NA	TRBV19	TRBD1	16	CASRGSWGQGANEQFF	TGTGCCAGTAGAGGTTCTTGGGGGCAGGGGGCAAATGAGCAGTTCTTC
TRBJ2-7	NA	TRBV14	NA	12	CASSHHIYEQYF	TGTGCCAGCAGCCATCACATCTACGAGCAGTACTTC
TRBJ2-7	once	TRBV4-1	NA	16	CASSQAFPDSSYEQYF	TGCGCCAGCAGCCAAGCCTTCCCGGACAGTTCCTACGAGCAGTACTTC
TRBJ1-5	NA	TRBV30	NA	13	CAWSVGVNQPQHF	TGTGCCTGGAGTGTAGGAGTCAATCAGCCCCAGCATTTT
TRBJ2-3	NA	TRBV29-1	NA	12	CSVENHLNTQYF	TGCAGCGTTGAGAATCACTTGAATACGCAGTATTTT
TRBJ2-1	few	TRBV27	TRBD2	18	CASRFSLVITGGNGEQFF	TGTGCCAGCAGATTCTCCCTGGTGATCACGGGGGGGAACGGTGAGCAGTTCTTC
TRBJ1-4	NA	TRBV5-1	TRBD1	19	CASSPGGRGQGLSNEKLFF	TGCGCCAGCAGCCCCGGAGGGAGGGGACAGGGATTGTCGAATGAAAAACTGTTTTTT
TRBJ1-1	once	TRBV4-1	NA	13	CASSQVSPGLAFF	TGCGCCAGCAGCCAAGTATCCCCAGGCCTCGCTTTCTTT
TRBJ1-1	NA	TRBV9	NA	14	CASGAGNQNTEAFF	TGTGCCAGCGGAGCGGGAAACCAGAACACTGAAGCTTTCTTT
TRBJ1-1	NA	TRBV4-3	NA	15	CASSQDGGGNTEAFF	TGCGCCAGCAGCCAAGATGGTGGGGGCAACACTGAAGCTTTCTTT
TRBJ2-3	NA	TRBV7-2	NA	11	CASGSTDTQYF	TGTGCCAGCGGCAGTACAGATACGCAGTATTTT
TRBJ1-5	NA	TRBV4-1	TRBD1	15	CASSQAGGANQPQHF	TGCGCCAGCAGCCAAGCAGGGGGCGCCAATCAGCCCCAGCATTTT
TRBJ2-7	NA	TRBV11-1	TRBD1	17	CASSLVGGQGVHYEQYF	TGTGCCAGCAGCTTAGTAGGAGGACAGGGGGTTCACTACGAGCAGTACTTC
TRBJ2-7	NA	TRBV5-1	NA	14	CASSSDLGSYEQYF	TGCGCCAGCAGCTCGGACTTGGGCTCCTACGAGCAGTACTTC
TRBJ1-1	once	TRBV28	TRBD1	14	CASSPGGAITEAFF	TGTGCCAGCAGCCCAGGGGGCGCGATCACTGAAGCTTTCTTT
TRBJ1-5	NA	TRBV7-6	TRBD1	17	CASSLSGTGESNQPQHF	TGTGCCAGCAGCTTATCCGGGACAGGGGAGAGCAATCAGCCCCAGCATTTT
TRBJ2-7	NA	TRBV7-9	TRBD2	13	CASSSGGLEEQYF	TGTGCCAGCAGTAGCGGGGGCTTGGAGGAGCAGTACTTC
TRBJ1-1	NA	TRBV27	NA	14	CASSRAAVNTEAFF	TGTGCCAGCAGCAGAGCGGCGGTGAACACTGAAGCTTTCTTT
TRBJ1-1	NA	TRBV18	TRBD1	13	CASSGDRNTEAFF	TGTGCCAGCTCGGGGGACAGGAACACTGAAGCTTTCTTT
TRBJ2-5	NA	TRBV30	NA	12	CAWSAGGETQYF	TGTGCCTGGAGTGCAGGGGGGGAGACCCAGTACTTC
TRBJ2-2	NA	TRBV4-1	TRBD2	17	CASSLGLAGGNTGELFF	TGCGCCAGCAGCTTGGGACTAGCGGGGGGGAACACCGGGGAGCTGTTTTTT
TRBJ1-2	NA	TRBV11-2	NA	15	CASSLDSRTNYGYTF	TGTGCCAGCAGCTTGGACAGTCGTACTAACTATGGCTACACCTTC
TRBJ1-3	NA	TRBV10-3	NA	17	CAISSNFPGTTKNTIYF	TGTGCCATCAGCTCGAACTTTCCCGGGACAACGAAAAACACCATATATTTT
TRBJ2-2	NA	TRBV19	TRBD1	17	CASSPFTQGVNTGELFF	TGTGCCAGTAGTCCTTTCACACAGGGGGTTAACACCGGGGAGCTGTTTTTT
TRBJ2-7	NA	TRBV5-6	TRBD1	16	CASSLLPGQGTYEQYF	TGTGCCAGCAGCTTGCTCCCGGGACAGGGTACCTACGAGCAGTACTTC
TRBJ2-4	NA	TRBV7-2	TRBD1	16	CASSLGGQGGRNIQYF	TGTGCCAGCAGCTTGGGGGGACAGGGTGGGAGGAACATTCAGTACTTC
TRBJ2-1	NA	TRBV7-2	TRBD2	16	CASSLGRAGGNNEQFF	TGTGCCAGCAGCTTAGGAAGGGCGGGGGGAAACAATGAGCAGTTCTTC
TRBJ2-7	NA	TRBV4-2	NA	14	CASSQVLTRGEQYF	TGTGCCAGCAGCCAAGTTCTGACTCGCGGCGAGCAGTACTTC
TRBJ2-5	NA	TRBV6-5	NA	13	CASSEGLTETQYF	TGTGCCAGCAGTGAGGGACTTACGGAGACCCAGTACTTC
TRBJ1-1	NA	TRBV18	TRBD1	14	CASSRTGTFTEAFF	TGTGCCAGCTCACGGACAGGGACATTCACTGAAGCTTTCTTT
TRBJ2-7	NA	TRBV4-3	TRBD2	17	CASSQELPAGRSGEQYF	TGCGCCAGCAGCCAAGAGTTACCAGCGGGACGATCAGGCGAGCAGTACTTC
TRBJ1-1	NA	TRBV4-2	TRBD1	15	CASSQPGQGGTEAFF	TGTGCCAGCAGCCAACCGGGACAGGGGGGGACTGAAGCTTTCTTT
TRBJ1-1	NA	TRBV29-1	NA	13	CSVEEALNTEAFF	TGCAGCGTTGAAGAAGCCCTGAACACTGAAGCTTTCTTT
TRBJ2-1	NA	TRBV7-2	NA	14	CASSSTGYRNEQFF	TGTGCCAGCAGCTCCACCGGTTACAGGAATGAGCAGTTCTTC
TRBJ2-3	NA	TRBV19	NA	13	CASRVSGTDTQYF	TGTGCCAGTAGGGTTAGCGGCACAGATACGCAGTATTTT
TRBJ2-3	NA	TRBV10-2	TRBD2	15	CASSSAGGRGDTQYF	TGCGCCAGCAGTTCAGCGGGGGGGAGAGGAGATACGCAGTATTTT